The sequence of this TCR beta chain was determined in a study of shared clonotypes between healthy human individuals. About the study: Per-donor plates numbered three CD4 naive, three CD4 memory, two CD8 naive and one CD8 memory.

Overall study findings and caveats: Memory subsets had estimated richness that was generally smaller than that of naive subsets. Depth of sequencing was expected to influence donor clonotype sharing. Clonotypes shared by all four donors outscored non-shared clonotypes in generation probability.

Some clones are missing from TCRdb's copy, which holds only in-frame ones; the method was immunoSEQ multiplex PCR. Among approximately 650,000 clones listed, 95% were seen once. Losses at the gene ends were 4 bases for V and 4 bases for J; bases not matched to a gene: 3. This CDR3 contains 14 residues. CDR1 and CDR2 from the germline V gene are MNHEY and SMNVEV (reference sequence). Comment on this clone: The antigen is not known. The same CDR3 can be traced to other DNA sequences in this sample.

Selected positively for CCR7 and CD45RO-negative, naive CD8 cells excluded terminally differentiated effector memory CD45RA+ cells. This clonotype originated in a woman aged 30 to 39 in good health. Sequencing used naive CD8+ T cells sorted from blood. This rearrangement joins TRBV27 to TRBJ2-1; 8 nucleotides line up with TRBD2. CDR3 region: CASSSTSGYNEQFF. In DNA form, the CDR3 reads TGTGCCAGCAGTTCTACTAGCGGTTACAATGAGCAGTTCTTC.